A single sample gave rise to the 21 T cell receptor beta chains below, sequenced in a study of patients and donors after allogeneic stem cell transplantation. Using its own MiXCR run on the RT-PCR reads, TCRdb lists one record per CDR3 protein. The sample has 90,000 to 120,000 distinct CDR3 sequences, 35% seen once; the top ten hold around 25%. The sequencing input was blood, either unsorted or a sorted T cell fraction (not recorded which). These receptor sequences come from a human donor who was either an allogeneic HSCT recipient or a stem cell or donor lymphocyte infusion donor (not recorded which). It is not recorded whose cells these are; they may come from a transplant donor.

The chain recombines TRBV24-1 with TRBJ1-1, with TRBD1 as a possible D gene (5 bases). Germline V gene lookup returns CDR1 KGHDR and CDR2 SFDVKD. Between the trimmed V and J ends, which lost 3 bases and 10 bases, there was a span of 14 bases. The CDR3 extends over 13 amino acids. CDR3 residues: CATSDTLGRAAFF. The CDR3 coding sequence is TGTGCCACCAGTGATACGCTGGGGCGGGCAGCTTTCTTT.

This clonotype was observed a few times. This chain joins TRBV6-2 or TRBV6-3 and TRBJ2-3, with TRBD2 matching 7 bases. CDR1 and CDR2 from the germline V gene are MNHEY and SVGEGT. Losses at the gene ends were 1 base for V and 1 base for J; bases not matched to a gene: 2. The CDR3 runs to 15 residues. CDR3 DNA: TGTGCCAGCAGTTACTGGGGGGGAGGCACAGATACGCAGTATTTT. Translating gives CASSYWGGGTDTQYF.

This clonotype occurred a few times. CDR3 protein: CASSQRYEQYF. CDR3 sequence (DNA): TGTGCCAGCAGCCAGCGTTACGAGCAGTACTTC. The chain uses TRBV28 and TRBJ2-7, with D unresolved. V was pared by 6 bases and J by 4 bases, with 7 bases between. This CDR3 contains 11 residues. Germline V gene lookup returns CDR1 MDHEN and CDR2 SYDVKM.

Many counts were recorded for this clonotype. The chain uses TRBV5-6 and TRBJ1-5, with D uncertain. Germline lookup yields CDR1 SGHDT and CDR2 YYEEEE. V was trimmed by 0 bases and J by 5 bases, leaving 3 bases between them. This CDR3 spans 12 amino acids. CDR3 nucleotide sequence: TGTGCCAGCAGCTTGGGGGATCAGCCCCAGCATTTT. Encoded protein: CASSLGDQPQHF.

This sequence joins TRBV6-5 and TRBJ2-1; no clear D. Germline V CDR1 and CDR2: MNHEY, SVGAGI. The CDR3 is 11 amino acids. V was cut by 6 bases and J by 3 bases, with 3 bases left in between. CDR3 residues: CASRDYNEQFF. DNA of the CDR3: TGTGCCAGCAGGGACTACAATGAGCAGTTCTTC.

The J gene is TRBJ2-1, the V gene TRBV6-2 or TRBV6-3; D uncertain. Trimming stripped 6 bases from V and 8 bases from J, with 11 bases between. The germline V gene encodes CDR1 MNHEY and CDR2 SVGEGT. CDR3 size: 12 residues. CDR3 in amino acids: CASRFSGHEQFF. Written as DNA, the CDR3 is TGTGCCAGCAGATTCTCGGGCCATGAGCAGTTCTTC.

This clonotype came up many times. The rearrangement joins TRBV6-2 or TRBV6-3 to TRBJ1-5; TRBD1 matches 9 bases. CDR1 and CDR2 (germline): MNHEY, SVGEGT. This CDR3 comprises 15 residues. With V trimmed by 2 bases and J by 7 bases, 6 bases remained unmatched. CDR3 DNA: TGTGCCAGCAGTTACGAGACAGGGGGACGGCAGCCCCAGCATTTT. It specifies CASSYETGGRQPQHF.

This clonotype was found many times. This chain joins TRBV24-1 and TRBJ1-1, with 8 bases fitting TRBD1. The CDR3 runs 14 residues. The V segment lost 9 bases and the J segment 1 base; nucleotides outside the gene matches: 6. Germline CDR1 reads KGHDR; CDR2 reads SFDVKD. CDR3 residues: CATSGQGPNTEAFF. The CDR3 coding sequence is TGTGCCACCTCCGGACAGGGACCGAACACTGAAGCTTTCTTT.

This clonotype was seen a handful of times. The chain uses TRBV6-5 and TRBJ1-5, with D uncertain. The CDR3 totals 16 residues. Germline assignment: CDR1 MNHEY and CDR2 SVGAGI. Trimming shortened V by 0 bases and J by 5 bases, and 14 bases separated the two germline ends. DNA for the CDR3: TGTGCCAGCAGTTACTCGCGTGCTGACGGGGATCAGCCCCAGCATTTT. It yields the protein CASSYSRADGDQPQHF.

The rearrangement joins TRBV7-3 to TRBJ1-1; possibly TRBD1 for D (6 bases). Trimming stripped 1 base from V and 4 bases from J, with 13 bases between. CDR3 length equals 15 residues. CDR1 and CDR2 (germline): SGHTA, FQGTGA. The CDR3 coding sequence is TGTGCCAGCAGCTTAAAAGGCCAGGGGATCACTGAAGCTTTCTTT. This gives the protein CASSLKGQGITEAFF.

The CDR3 DNA reads as TGTGCCAGCCTATGGGGGAACACTGAAGCTTTCTTT. This codes for CASLWGNTEAFF. The V call is TRBV12-3 or TRBV12-4, the J call TRBJ1-1; D uncertain. CDR3 length: 12 amino acids. The V gene lost 8 bases and the J gene lost 1 base, with 8 bases spanning the gap.

In DNA form, the CDR3 reads TGTGCCAGCAGCTTAGGGGGGTCGAGTCAGCCCCAGCATTTT. Its protein product is CASSLGGSSQPQHF. The chain joins TRBV7-9 to TRBJ1-5, with D perhaps matching TRBD1 (5 bases). Germline CDR1 is SEHNR and CDR2 is FQNEAQ (reference sequence). This CDR3 spans 14 amino acids. V lost 1 base and J 6 bases, leaving 10 bases between the germline ends.

This clonotype showed up many times. At one end the junction does not follow the germline gene, possibly because of a read error. The rearrangement uses TRBV12-3 or TRBV12-4 and TRBJ1-3; D call uncertain. This CDR3 is built from 11 residues. CDR3 sequence reads: CASSLGNTIYF. In DNA form, the CDR3 reads TGTGCCAGCAGCTTAGGAAACACCATATATTTT.

This clonotype has just a few counts. The rearrangement links TRBV4-3 to TRBJ1-5, with TRBD1 matching over 9 bases. The junction had 9 bases not matched to a gene; V was cut back by 0 bases and J by 3 bases. The CDR3 runs 18 residues. CDR1 is LGHNA and CDR2 is YSLEER in the germline V gene. CDR3 loop: CASSQDPPTGGDNQPQHF. As DNA, the CDR3 is TGCGCCAGCAGCCAAGACCCTCCGACAGGGGGTGACAATCAGCCCCAGCATTTT.

The gene calls are TRBV28 and TRBJ1-6, with D unclear. From germline, CDR1 is MDHEN and CDR2 SYDVKM. V was clipped by 2 bases and J by 0 bases, with 5 bases between them. The CDR3 covers 15 residues. CDR3 in amino acids: CASSLRDSYNSPLHF. The CDR3 DNA sequence: TGTGCCAGCAGTTTACGGGACTCCTATAATTCACCCCTCCACTTT.

This rearrangement joins TRBV4-3 to TRBJ2-1; 7 nucleotides agree with TRBD1. This CDR3 is 15 amino acids long. Germline CDR1 reads LGHNA; CDR2 reads YSLEER. The J segment lost 7 bases and the V segment lost 7 bases, leaving 13 bases of the junction unmatched. The CDR3 coding sequence is TGCGCCAGCACCCCAAATTGGGGACAGCGGAATGAGCAGTTCTTC. Its protein product is CASTPNWGQRNEQFF.

This rearrangement joins TRBV20-1 to TRBJ2-7; 7 bases line up with TRBD2. V was clipped by 0 bases and J by 0 bases; unmatched bases: 11. CDR1 is DFQATT and CDR2 is SNEGSKA in the germline V gene (reference sequence). The CDR3 runs 17 residues. CDR3 region: CSAREGGGSFGSYEQYF. The CDR3 nucleotides read TGCAGTGCTAGAGAGGGTGGCGGGAGTTTCGGCTCCTACGAGCAGTACTTC.

The chain is built from TRBV20-1 and TRBJ2-7, with 11 bases aligning to TRBD2. The V and J ends lost 3 bases and 0 bases, in that order; junction bases with no gene match: 7. This CDR3 contains 16 residues. In germline, CDR1 is DFQATT, CDR2 SNEGSKA (reference sequence). CDR3 in amino acids: CSASGTSGLFSYEQYF. CDR3 bases: TGCAGTGCTAGTGGGACTAGCGGACTATTCTCCTACGAGCAGTACTTC.

This clonotype was seen only a few times. The CDR3 protein is CASTPRVTAGTQYF. CDR3 nucleotide sequence: TGTGCCAGCACCCCAAGGGTTACAGCGGGTACGCAGTATTTT. This sequence joins TRBV12-3 or TRBV12-4 and TRBJ2-3; the D gene is possibly TRBD2 (6 bases). CDR3 length: 14 amino acids. The V end lost 7 bases, the J end lost 8 bases, and 19 bases lay between the germline ends.

V and J are TRBV2 and TRBJ1-2; D gene unclear. Germline V gene data show CDR1 as SNHLY and CDR2 as FYNNEI. The germline V and J ends were trimmed by 4 bases and 0 bases, with 18 bases remaining between them. The CDR3 is made up of 17 amino acids. The CDR3 DNA follows: TGTGCCAGCAGTGTCAGGAAAAATTACCAAGCTAACTATGGCTACACCTTC. Translating gives CASSVRKNYQANYGYTF.

The rearrangement links TRBV20-1 to TRBJ1-5, with a weak D call TRBD1 (5 bases). CDR1 is DFQATT, CDR2 SNEGSKA, per germline (reference sequence). The CDR3 totals 12 residues. Trimming took 3 bases from V and 2 from J, leaving 5 bases between them. The CDR3 reads CSARTGNQPQHF. In DNA form, the CDR3 reads TGCAGTGCTAGGACAGGCAATCAGCCCCAGCATTTT.